The TCR beta chain described here comes from a study of blood T cell repertoires in COVID-19. Profiled with immunoSEQ multiplex PCR; TCRdb holds only in-frame clones, not every one. The sample holds about 350,000 clones, 89% seen once. The CDR3 contains 14 residues. V was clipped by 3 bases and J by 7 bases, with 11 bases between them. Germline lookup yields CDR1 SGHRS and CDR2 YFSETQ. The clonotype originates from a woman aged 55 to 70 with COVID-19, enrolled during active disease. The specimen was peripheral blood. V and J are TRBV5-1 and TRBJ1-6; D not certain. This chain's CDR3 is CASSWEFLNSPLHF. The CDR3 DNA reads as TGCGCCAGCAGCTGGGAGTTTTTGAATTCACCCCTCCACTTT.